The source of this T cell receptor beta chain is a study of regulatory T cells in long-lasting Graves disease. Arm-PCR of CDR3 regions with iRepertoire HTBI primers generated TCR beta libraries. Authors' analysis steps: Samples revealed 50 to 75 TRBV and over twelve TRBJ segments. TCRdb re-derived calls from the multiplex PCR reads in MiXCR, one entry per CDR3 protein. For this entry, the V and J calls and clone size follow TCRdb and not the study's own pipeline. The data hold hundreds of thousands of distinct CDR3 sequences, with approximately 15% observed a single time. The CDR3 is made up of 14 amino acids. After removal of 9 bases from V and 6 bases from J, the junction contained 13 bases not matched to a gene. CDR1 and CDR2 from the germline V gene are SNHLY and FYNNEI. Many counts were recorded for this clonotype. Time point denoted: newly diagnosed GD, antithyroid drugs for less than 3 months. PBMCs were the source of the RNA used for TCR sequencing.

The data also belong to a second study, concerning T cells in Graves' hyperthyroidism and ophthalmopathy. That study adds: A 13 V-J model separated ophthalmopathy from stable hyperthyroidism.

This specimen was peripheral blood mononuclear cells (PBMCs), taken at new diagnosis, from a patient treated with antithyroid drugs. The receptor's source is a man aged 40-49 years with Graves disease. The chain links TRBV2 to TRBJ1-1; 7 nucleotides align to TRBD1. The CDR3 is CARSRTGSPAEAFF. The CDR3 DNA is TGTGCCAGATCAAGGACAGGTTCTCCTGCTGAAGCTTTCTTT.